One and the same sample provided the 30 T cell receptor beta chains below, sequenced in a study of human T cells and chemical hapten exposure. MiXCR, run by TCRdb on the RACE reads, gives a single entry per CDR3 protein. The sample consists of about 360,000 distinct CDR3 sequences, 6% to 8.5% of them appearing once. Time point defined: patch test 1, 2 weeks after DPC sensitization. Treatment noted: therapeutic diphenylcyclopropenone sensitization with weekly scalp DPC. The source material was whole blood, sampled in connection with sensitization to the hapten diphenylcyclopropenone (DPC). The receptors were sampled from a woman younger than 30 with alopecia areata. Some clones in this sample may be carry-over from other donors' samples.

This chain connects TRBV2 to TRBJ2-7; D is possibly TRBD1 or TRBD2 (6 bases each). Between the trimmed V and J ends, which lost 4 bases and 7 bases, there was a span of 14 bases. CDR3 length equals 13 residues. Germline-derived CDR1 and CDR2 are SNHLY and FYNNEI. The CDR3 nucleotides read TGTGCCAGCAGTGTATGGGGGGCGCGGGAGCAGTACTTC. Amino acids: CASSVWGAREQYF.

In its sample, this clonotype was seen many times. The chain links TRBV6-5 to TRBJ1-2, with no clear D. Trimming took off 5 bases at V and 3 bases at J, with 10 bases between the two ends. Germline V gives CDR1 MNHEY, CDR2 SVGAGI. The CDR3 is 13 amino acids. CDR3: CASSQAEYYGYTF. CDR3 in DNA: TGTGCCAGCAGTCAGGCAGAGTACTATGGCTACACCTTC.

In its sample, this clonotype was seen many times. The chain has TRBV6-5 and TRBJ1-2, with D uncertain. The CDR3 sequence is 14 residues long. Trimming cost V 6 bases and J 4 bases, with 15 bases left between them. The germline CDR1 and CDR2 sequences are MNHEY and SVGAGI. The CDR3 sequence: CASSTRGMLYGYTF. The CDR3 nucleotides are TGTGCCAGCAGCACACGAGGGATGCTCTATGGCTACACCTTC.

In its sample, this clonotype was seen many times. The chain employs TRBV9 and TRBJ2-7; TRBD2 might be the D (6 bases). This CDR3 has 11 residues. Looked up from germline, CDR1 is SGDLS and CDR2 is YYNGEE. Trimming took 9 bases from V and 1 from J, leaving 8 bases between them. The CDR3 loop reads CATGLSYEQYF. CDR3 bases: TGTGCCACGGGACTGTCCTACGAGCAGTACTTC.

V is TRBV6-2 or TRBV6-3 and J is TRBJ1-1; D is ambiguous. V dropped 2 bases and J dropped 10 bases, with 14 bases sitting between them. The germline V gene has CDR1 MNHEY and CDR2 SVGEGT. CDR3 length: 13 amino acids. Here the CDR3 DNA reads TGTGCCAGCAGTTACGAAGGGAGTCACAGAGCTTTCTTT. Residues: CASSYEGSHRAFF.

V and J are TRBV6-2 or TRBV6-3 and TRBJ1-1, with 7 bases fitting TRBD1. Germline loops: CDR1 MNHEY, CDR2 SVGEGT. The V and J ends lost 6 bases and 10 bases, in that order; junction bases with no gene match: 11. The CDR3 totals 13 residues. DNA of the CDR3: TGTGCCAGCAGATCCACCACGGGGACAGTAGCTTTCTTT. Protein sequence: CASRSTTGTVAFF.

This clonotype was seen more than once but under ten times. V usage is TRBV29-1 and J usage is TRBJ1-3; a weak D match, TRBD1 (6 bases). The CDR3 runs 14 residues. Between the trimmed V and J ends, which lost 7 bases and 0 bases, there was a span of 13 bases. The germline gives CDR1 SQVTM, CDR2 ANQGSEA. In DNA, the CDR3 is TGCAGCGCGTGGACAGCTTTCTCTGGAAACACCATATATTTT. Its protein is CSAWTAFSGNTIYF.

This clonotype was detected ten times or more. The CDR3 coding sequence is TGTGCCAGCAGCTTGGAATATAGAGCAGGGGGCTCAGATACGCAGTATTTT. This codes for CASSLEYRAGGSDTQYF. J is TRBJ2-3 and V is TRBV5-6; 8 nucleotides align to TRBD1. J gave up 4 bases and V 0 bases, and 10 bases lay outside the gene matches. Germline CDR1 SGHDT, CDR2 YYEEEE. This CDR3 has 17 amino acids. Combining the CDR3 with reference TRBV5-6 and TRBJ2-3 gives the whole variable domain DAGVTQSPTHLIKTRGQQVTLRCSPKSGHDTVSWYQQALGQGPQFIFQYYEEEERQRGNFPDRFSGHQFPNYSSELNVNALLLGDSALYLCASSLEYRAGGSDTQYFGPGTRLTVL.

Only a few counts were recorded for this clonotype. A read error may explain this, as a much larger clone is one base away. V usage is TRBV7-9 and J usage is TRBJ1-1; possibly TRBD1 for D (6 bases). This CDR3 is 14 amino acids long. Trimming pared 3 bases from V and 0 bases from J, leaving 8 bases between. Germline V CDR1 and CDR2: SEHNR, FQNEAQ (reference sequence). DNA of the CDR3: TGTGCCAGCAGCTTTGGACAGCTGAACACTGAAGCTTTCTTT. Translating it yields CASSFGQLNTEAFF. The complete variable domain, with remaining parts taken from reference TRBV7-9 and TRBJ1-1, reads DTGVSQNPRHKITKRGQNVTFRCDPISEHNRLYWYRQTLGQGPEFLTYFQNEAQLEKSRLLSDRFSAERPKGSFSTLEIQRTEQGDSAMYLCASSFGQLNTEAFFGQGTRLTVV.

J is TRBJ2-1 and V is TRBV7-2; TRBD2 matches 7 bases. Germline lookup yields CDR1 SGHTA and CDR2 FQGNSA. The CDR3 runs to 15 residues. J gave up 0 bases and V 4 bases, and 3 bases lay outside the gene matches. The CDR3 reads CASSSLAVSYNEQFF. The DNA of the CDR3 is TGTGCCAGCAGCTCCCTAGCGGTCTCCTACAATGAGCAGTTCTTC.

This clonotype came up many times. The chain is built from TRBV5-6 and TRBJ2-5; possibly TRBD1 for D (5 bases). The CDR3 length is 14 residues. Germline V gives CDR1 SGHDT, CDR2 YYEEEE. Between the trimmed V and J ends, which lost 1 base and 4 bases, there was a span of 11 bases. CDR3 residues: CASSLQQALETQYF. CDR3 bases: TGTGCCAGCAGCTTGCAACAGGCACTAGAGACCCAGTACTTC.

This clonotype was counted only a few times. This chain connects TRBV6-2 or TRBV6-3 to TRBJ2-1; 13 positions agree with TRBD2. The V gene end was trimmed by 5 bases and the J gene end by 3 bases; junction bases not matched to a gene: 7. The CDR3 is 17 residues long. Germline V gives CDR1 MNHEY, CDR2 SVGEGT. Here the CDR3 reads CASSLKGLAGFYNEQFF. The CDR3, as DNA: TGTGCCAGCAGTCTAAAGGGACTAGCGGGGTTCTACAATGAGCAGTTCTTC.

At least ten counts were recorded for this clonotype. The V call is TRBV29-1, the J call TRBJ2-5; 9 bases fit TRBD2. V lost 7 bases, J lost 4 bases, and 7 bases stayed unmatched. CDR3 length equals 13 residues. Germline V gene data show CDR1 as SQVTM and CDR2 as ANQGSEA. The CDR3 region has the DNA TGCAGCGGCTCCGGGACTAGCATAGAGACCCAGTACTTC. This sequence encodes CSGSGTSIETQYF.

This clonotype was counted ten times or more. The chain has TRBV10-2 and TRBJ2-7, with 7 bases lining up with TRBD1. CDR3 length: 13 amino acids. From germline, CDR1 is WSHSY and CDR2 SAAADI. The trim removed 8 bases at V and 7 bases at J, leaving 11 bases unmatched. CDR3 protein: CASSKETDREQYF. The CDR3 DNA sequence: TGCGCCAGCTCAAAAGAGACGGACAGGGAGCAGTACTTC.

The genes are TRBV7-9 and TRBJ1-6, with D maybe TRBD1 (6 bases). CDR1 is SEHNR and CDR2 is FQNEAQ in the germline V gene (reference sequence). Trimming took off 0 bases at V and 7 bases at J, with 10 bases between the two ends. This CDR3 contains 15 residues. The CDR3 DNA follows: TGTGCCAGCAGCTTAGCGGAAGGGGGGAATTCACCCCTCCACTTT. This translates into CASSLAEGGNSPLHF.

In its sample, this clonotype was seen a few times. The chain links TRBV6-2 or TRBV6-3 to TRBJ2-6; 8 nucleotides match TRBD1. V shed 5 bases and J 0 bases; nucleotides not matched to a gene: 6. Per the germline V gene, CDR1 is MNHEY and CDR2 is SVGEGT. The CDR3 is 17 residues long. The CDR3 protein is CASSADRVYSGANVLTF. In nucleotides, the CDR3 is TGTGCCAGCAGTGCGGACAGGGTATACTCTGGGGCCAACGTCCTGACTTTC.

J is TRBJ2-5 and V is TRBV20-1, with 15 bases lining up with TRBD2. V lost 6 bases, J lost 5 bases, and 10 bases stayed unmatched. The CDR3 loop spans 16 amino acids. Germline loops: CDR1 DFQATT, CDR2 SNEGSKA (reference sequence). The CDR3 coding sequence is TGCAGTGCGAATGGACTAGCGGGGGGGAGCGAGGAGACCCAGTACTTC. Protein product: CSANGLAGGSEETQYF.

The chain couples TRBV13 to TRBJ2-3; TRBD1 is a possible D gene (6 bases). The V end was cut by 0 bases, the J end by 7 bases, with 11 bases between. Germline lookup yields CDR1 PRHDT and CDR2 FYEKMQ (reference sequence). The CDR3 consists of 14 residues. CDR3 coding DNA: TGTGCCAGCAGCTTAGGACAGGGCCGAAATACGCAGTATTTT. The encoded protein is CASSLGQGRNTQYF.

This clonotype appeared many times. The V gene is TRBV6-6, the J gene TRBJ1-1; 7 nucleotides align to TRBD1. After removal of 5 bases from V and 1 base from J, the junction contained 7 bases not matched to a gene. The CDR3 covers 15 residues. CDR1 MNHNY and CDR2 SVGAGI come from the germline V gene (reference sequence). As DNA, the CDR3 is TGTGCCAGCAGTCGAGGGACAGCGGGGAACACTGAAGCTTTCTTT. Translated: CASSRGTAGNTEAFF.

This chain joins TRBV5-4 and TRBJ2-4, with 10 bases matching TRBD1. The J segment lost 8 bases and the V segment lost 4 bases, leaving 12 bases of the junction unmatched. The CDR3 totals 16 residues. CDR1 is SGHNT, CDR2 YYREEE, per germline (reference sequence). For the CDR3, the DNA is TGTGCCAGCAGCCCAGGGACAGGGGCCAGTGGGTACATTCAGTACTTC. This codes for CASSPGTGASGYIQYF.

The CDR3 DNA reads TGTGCCAGCAGCACCGGGACAGGGGATGAAGAGCAGTACTTC. It translates to CASSTGTGDEEQYF. The chain recombines TRBV5-6 with TRBJ2-7; 10 nucleotides align to TRBD1. The length of the CDR3 is 14 residues. The ends lost 4 bases at V and 7 bases at J; junction bases unmatched: 8. Germline-derived CDR1 and CDR2 are SGHDT and YYEEEE.

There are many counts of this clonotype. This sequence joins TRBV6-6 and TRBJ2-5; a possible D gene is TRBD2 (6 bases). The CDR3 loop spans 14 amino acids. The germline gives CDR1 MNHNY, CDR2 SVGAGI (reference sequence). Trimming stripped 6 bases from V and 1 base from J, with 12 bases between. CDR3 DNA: TGTGCCAGCAGCTTACCGGGACTCCAAGAGACCCAGTACTTC. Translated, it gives CASSLPGLQETQYF.

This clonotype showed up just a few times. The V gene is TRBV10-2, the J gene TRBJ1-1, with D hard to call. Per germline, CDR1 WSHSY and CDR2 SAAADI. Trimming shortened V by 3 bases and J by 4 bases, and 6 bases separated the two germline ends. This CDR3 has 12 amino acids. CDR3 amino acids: CASSDISTEAFF. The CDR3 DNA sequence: TGCGCCAGCAGTGACATTTCCACTGAAGCTTTCTTT.

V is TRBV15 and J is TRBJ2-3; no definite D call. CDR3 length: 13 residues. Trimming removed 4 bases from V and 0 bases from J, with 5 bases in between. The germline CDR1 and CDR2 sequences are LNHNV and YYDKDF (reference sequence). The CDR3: CATSTHSTDTQYF. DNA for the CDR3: TGTGCCACCAGCACGCACAGCACAGATACGCAGTATTTT.

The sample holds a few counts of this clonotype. CDR3 DNA: TGCGCCAGCAGCTATATAGAGACGGGAGATACGCAGTATTTT. Amino acids: CASSYIETGDTQYF. V usage is TRBV5-1 and J usage is TRBJ2-3, with D unclear. Trimming stripped 3 bases from V and 5 bases from J, with 13 bases between. CDR3 size: 14 residues. The V gene's germline CDR1 is SGHRS and CDR2 YFSETQ.

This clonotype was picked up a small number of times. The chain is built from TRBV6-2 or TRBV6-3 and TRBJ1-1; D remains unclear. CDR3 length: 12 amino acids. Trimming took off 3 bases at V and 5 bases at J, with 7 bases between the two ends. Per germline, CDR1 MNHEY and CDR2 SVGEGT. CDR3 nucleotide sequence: TGTGCCAGCAGTTATGGGCGAACTGAAGCTTTCTTT. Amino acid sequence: CASSYGRTEAFF.

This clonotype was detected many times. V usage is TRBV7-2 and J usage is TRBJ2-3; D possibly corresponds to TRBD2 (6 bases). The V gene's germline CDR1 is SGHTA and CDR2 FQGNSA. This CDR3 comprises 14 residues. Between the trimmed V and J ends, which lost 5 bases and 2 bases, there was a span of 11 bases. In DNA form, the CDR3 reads TGTGCCAGCAGCCCGGGACTCACCACAGATACGCAGTATTTT. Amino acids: CASSPGLTTDTQYF.

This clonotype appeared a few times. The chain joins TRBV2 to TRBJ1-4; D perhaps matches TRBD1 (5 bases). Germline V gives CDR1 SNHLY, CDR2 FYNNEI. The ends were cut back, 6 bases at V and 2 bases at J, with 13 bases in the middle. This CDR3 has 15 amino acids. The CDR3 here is CASRTGGTTNEKLFF. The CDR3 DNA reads TGTGCCAGCAGGACGGGGGGGACGACTAATGAAAAACTGTTTTTT.

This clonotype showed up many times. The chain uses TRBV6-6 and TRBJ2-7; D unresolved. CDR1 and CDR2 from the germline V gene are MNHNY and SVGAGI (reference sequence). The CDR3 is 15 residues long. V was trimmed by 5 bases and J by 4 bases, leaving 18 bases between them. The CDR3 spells CASSPETRGPYEQYF. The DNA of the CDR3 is TGTGCCAGCAGTCCAGAGACCCGTGGACCTTACGAGCAGTACTTC.

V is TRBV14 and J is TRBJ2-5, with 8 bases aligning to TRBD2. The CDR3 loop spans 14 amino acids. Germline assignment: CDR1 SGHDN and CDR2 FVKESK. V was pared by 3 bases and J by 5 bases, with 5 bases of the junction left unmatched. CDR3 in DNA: TGTGCCAGCAGCCAGATTAGCGGGGAGGAGACCCAGTACTTC. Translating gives CASSQISGEETQYF. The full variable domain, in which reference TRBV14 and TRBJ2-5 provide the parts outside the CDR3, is EAGVTQFPSHSVIEKGQTVTLRCDPISGHDNLYWYRRVMGKEIKFLLHFVKESKQDESGMPNNRFLAERTGGTYSTLKVQPAELEDSGVYFCASSQISGEETQYFGPGTRLLVL.